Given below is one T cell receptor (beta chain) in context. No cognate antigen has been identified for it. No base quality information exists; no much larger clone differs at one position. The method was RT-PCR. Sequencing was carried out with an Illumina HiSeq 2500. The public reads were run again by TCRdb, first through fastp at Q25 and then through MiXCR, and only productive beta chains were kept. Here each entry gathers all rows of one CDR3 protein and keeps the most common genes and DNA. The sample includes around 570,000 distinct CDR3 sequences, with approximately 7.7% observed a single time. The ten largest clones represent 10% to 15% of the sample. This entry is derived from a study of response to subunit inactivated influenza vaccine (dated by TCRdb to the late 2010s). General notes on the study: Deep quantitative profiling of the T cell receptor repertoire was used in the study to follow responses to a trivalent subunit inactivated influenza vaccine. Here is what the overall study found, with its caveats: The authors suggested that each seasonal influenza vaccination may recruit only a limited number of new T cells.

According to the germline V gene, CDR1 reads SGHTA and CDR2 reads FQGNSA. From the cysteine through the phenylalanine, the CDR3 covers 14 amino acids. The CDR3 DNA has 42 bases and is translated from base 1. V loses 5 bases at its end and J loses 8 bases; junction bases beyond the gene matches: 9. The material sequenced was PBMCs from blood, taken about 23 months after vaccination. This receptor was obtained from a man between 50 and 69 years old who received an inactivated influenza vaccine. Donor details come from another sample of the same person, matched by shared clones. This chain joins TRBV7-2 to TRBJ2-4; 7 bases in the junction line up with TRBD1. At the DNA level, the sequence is TGTGCCAGCAGCCGAGACAGGGTTTTTCACATTCAGTACTTC. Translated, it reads CASSRDRVFHIQYF.